What follows is one T cell receptor (beta chain) and its context. The antigen remains undetermined. This entry belongs to a study of cytomegalovirus exposure and HLA in healthy donors. Findings of the study overall: Researchers reportedly found TCR beta sequences accurately predicted most subjects' HLA-A and HLA-B alleles. Further analysis, carried out later, found HLA-associated TCR beta chains more clonally expanded than equally common other chains.

Trimming cost V 5 bases and J 10 bases, with 21 bases left between them. The germline V gene encodes CDR1 SGHDT and CDR2 YYEEEE. This CDR3 region has 14 residues. PCR employed 60 Vbeta and 13 Jbeta primers. Authors' analysis steps: Later, tens of millions of unique TCR beta chains were counted in an analysis, and roughly 11 million of them were shared. TCRdb's copy holds only in-frame clones and misses some; the assay was immunoSEQ multiplex PCR. V and J calls and clone size are those listed in that table; D and trimming were worked out from the DNA. This repertoire shows over 150,000 clones, 80% to 90% found once; its top ten account for about 11%.

The J gene is TRBJ1-1, the V gene TRBV5-6; perhaps TRBD1 as D (6 bases). The sequenced material came from PBMCs. The sequence was collected from a man in his fifties or sixties in good health and CMV-seropositive. The CDR3 nucleotides are TGTGCCAGCAGTCGCACAGGGAGTTTATTTCGAGCTTTCTTT. Its translation: CASSRTGSLFRAFF.